These 19 T cell receptor beta chains share one sample of origin, sequenced in a study of T-cell memory formation after mild COVID-19. TCRdb itself ran the 5' RACE reads through MiXCR, one entry per CDR3 protein. The profile shows 580,000 or so distinct CDR3 sequences, 17% of them singletons. The sample comprised PBMCs or a T cell subset sorted from them (not recorded which). The receptors derive from an adult woman who had mild COVID-19 (a few samples of this study predate the infection). Cell type and time point are not known.

A few counts support this clonotype. The rearrangement uses TRBV7-2 and TRBJ2-7, with 7 positions matching TRBD1. The CDR3 has 14 amino acids. The germline V gene has CDR1 SGHTA and CDR2 FQGNSA. V was clipped by 3 bases and J by 3 bases; unmatched bases: 5. The CDR3 bases are TGTGCCAGCAGCTTCCAGGGGGTGTACTACGAGCAGTACTTC. The encoded protein is CASSFQGVYYEQYF.

This clonotype turned up a few times. The chain has TRBV5-1 and TRBJ1-1; D perhaps matches TRBD1 (6 bases). Per germline, CDR1 SGHRS and CDR2 YFSETQ. The CDR3 covers 15 residues. V lost 4 bases to trimming and J lost 2 bases, with 15 bases between them. The CDR3 nucleotides are TGCGCCAGCAGCCTCCTGGACAGCCTAAACACTGAAGCTTTCTTT. Translation: CASSLLDSLNTEAFF.

This clonotype has a handful of counts. V gene TRBV4-1 combines with J gene TRBJ2-3; 9 bases match TRBD1. The CDR3 loop spans 16 amino acids. V lost 0 bases, J lost 4 bases, and 5 bases stayed unmatched. Looked up from germline, CDR1 is MGHRA and CDR2 is YSYEKL. DNA of the CDR3: TGCGCCAGCAGCCAAGAATGGGACAGGGTAGCAGATACGCAGTATTTT. Protein product: CASSQEWDRVADTQYF.

The V call is TRBV14, the J call TRBJ2-3, with D hard to call. The CDR3 is made up of 15 amino acids. The germline CDR1 and CDR2 sequences are SGHDN and FVKESK. Trimming took 1 base from V and 0 from J, leaving 8 bases between them. The CDR3 bases are TGTGCCAGCAGCCAAGGGAGACCTAGCACAGATACGCAGTATTTT. Translation: CASSQGRPSTDTQYF.

This clonotype showed up just a few times. The chain links TRBV4-1 to TRBJ1-6; D is possibly TRBD1 (5 bases). The CDR3 has 17 amino acids. The germline gives CDR1 MGHRA, CDR2 YSYEKL. Trimming took 0 bases from V and 7 from J, leaving 16 bases between them. CDR3 loop: CASSQDPPGIVNSPLHF. The CDR3 DNA reads as TGCGCCAGCAGCCAAGACCCCCCAGGGATCGTAAATTCACCCCTCCACTTT.

The chain links TRBV27 to TRBJ2-1, with TRBD2 identical over 8 bases. CDR1 MNHEY and CDR2 SMNVEV come from the germline V gene (reference sequence). This CDR3 spans 14 amino acids. Trimming at V came to 7 bases and at J to 3 bases, leaving 5 bases not matched to a gene. CDR3 bases: TGTGCCAGCACTCTCCGGGGGGGCTACAATGAGCAGTTCTTC. Translation: CASTLRGGYNEQFF.

This clonotype was observed at least ten times. This chain joins TRBV7-6 and TRBJ2-2; 10 positions match TRBD2. The V gene's germline CDR1 is SGHVS and CDR2 FNYEAQ. Losses at the gene ends were 5 bases for V and 1 base for J; bases not matched to a gene: 4. The CDR3 has 16 residues. The DNA for the CDR3 is TGTGCCAGCAGCCTCCGGACTAGCGGGAACACCGGGGAGCTGTTTTTT. Translated, it gives CASSLRTSGNTGELFF.

The chain has TRBV4-2 and TRBJ1-3; TRBD1 matches 9 bases. Germline assignment: CDR1 LGHNA and CDR2 YNFKEQ. This CDR3 region has 15 residues. V trimming: 0 bases; J trimming: 11 bases; junction bases outside the gene matches: 8. The CDR3 here is CASSQDPQGAGPIYF. The CDR3 nucleotides read TGTGCCAGCAGCCAAGATCCACAGGGGGCAGGGCCCATATATTTT.

V is TRBV6-5 and J is TRBJ2-4; 11 bases line up with TRBD2. The CDR3 loop spans 16 amino acids. V was clipped by 4 bases and J by 1 base; unmatched bases: 3. Germline CDR1 reads MNHEY; CDR2 reads SVGAGI. CDR3 amino acids: CASSSTSGAAKNIQYF. In DNA, the CDR3 is TGTGCCAGCAGTTCGACTAGCGGGGCGGCCAAAAACATTCAGTACTTC.

The chain uses TRBV5-1 and TRBJ2-3; D possibly matches TRBD1 or TRBD2 (5 bases each). The CDR3 spans 16 residues. V shed 4 bases and J shed 4 bases, with 19 bases lying between them. CDR1 is SGHRS, CDR2 YFSETQ, per germline. This CDR3 reads CASSRTGPGAADTQYF. The CDR3 DNA sequence: TGCGCCAGCAGCAGAACGGGCCCCGGGGCGGCAGATACGCAGTATTTT.

This sequence joins TRBV30 and TRBJ1-2, with D unresolved. The CDR3 consists of 13 residues. Germline CDR1 GTSNPN, CDR2 SVGIG (reference sequence). V shed 2 bases and J shed 6 bases, with 13 bases lying between them. The DNA of the CDR3 is TGTGCCTGGAGTCCCCGGATGGTTAATGGCTACACCTTC. Protein product: CAWSPRMVNGYTF.

Many counts were recorded for this clonotype. The genes are TRBV11-2 and TRBJ1-4; D perhaps matches TRBD1 (5 bases). Germline CDR1 is SGHAT and CDR2 is FQNNGV. V shed 3 bases and J shed 3 bases, with 11 bases lying between them. The CDR3 loop spans 15 amino acids. The CDR3 region has the DNA TGTGCCAGCAGCTTGGGGGTCGCCCCTAATGAAAAACTGTTTTTT. It yields the protein CASSLGVAPNEKLFF. Full variable domain (remainder filled in from reference TRBV11-2 and TRBJ1-4): EAGVAQSPRYKIIEKRQSVAFWCNPISGHATLYWYQQILGQGPKLLIQFQNNGVVDDSQLPKDRFSAERLKGVDSTLKIQPAKLEDSAVYLCASSLGVAPNEKLFFGSGTQLSVL.

The chain is built from TRBV9 and TRBJ1-6, with D unresolved. The germline gives CDR1 SGDLS, CDR2 YYNGEE. The CDR3 runs to 15 residues. V was clipped by 3 bases and J by 5 bases, with 12 bases between them. CDR3 nucleotide sequence: TGTGCCAGCAGCGCCAGAGTAGGTCATAATTCACCCCTCCACTTT. Amino acids: CASSARVGHNSPLHF.

This clonotype has just a few counts. The chain uses TRBV4-1 and TRBJ2-2, with D possibly being TRBD1 (6 bases). Deletions cut 1 base from V and 5 bases from J, with 17 bases between. The V gene's germline CDR1 is MGHRA and CDR2 YSYEKL. The CDR3 has 17 residues. CDR3 region: CASSQGSQRGITGELFF. The DNA for the CDR3 is TGCGCCAGCAGCCAAGGCTCTCAAAGGGGGATAACCGGGGAGCTGTTTTTT.

The gene calls are TRBV3-1 and TRBJ1-6; unclear D gene. Germline CDR1 LGHDT, CDR2 YNNKEL (reference sequence). This CDR3 contains 16 residues. Deletions cut 0 bases from V and 9 bases from J, with 15 bases between. The CDR3 here is CASSQERATSGSPLHF. For the CDR3, the DNA is TGTGCCAGCAGCCAAGAGAGGGCCACGAGCGGTTCACCCCTCCACTTT.

This clonotype was found a few times. The CDR3 DNA reads as TGTGCCAGCAGTGCAGTCAGGGAGTTAGAGACCCAGTACTTC. Translated: CASSAVRELETQYF. This chain uses TRBV6-1 with TRBJ2-5, with D perhaps being TRBD1 or TRBD2 (5 bases each). Germline values: CDR1 MNHNS, CDR2 SASEGT. Trimming removed 4 bases at V and 4 bases at J, with 13 bases between. The CDR3 consists of 14 residues.

In this sample, this clonotype turned up many times. The V call is TRBV29-1, the J call TRBJ2-3, with D maybe TRBD2 (5 bases). The CDR3 has 16 amino acids. With 1 base removed from V and 2 bases from J, the gap between germline ends came to 16 bases. Looked up from germline, CDR1 is SQVTM and CDR2 is ANQGSEA. CDR3 coding DNA: TGCAGCGTTGAAGGCAATCCGGGGAGCGACACAGATACGCAGTATTTT. Its translation is CSVEGNPGSDTDTQYF.

This clonotype occurred a few times. The chain links TRBV29-1 to TRBJ2-1; 8 bases map to TRBD1. Germline V lookup: CDR1 SQVTM, CDR2 ANQGSEA. After removal of 6 bases from V and 5 bases from J, the junction contained 18 bases not matched to a gene. CDR3 size: 17 residues. CDR3 nucleotide sequence: TGCAGCGTCTATTCTTTTCCGGGACAGGAGGTGGACAATGAGCAGTTCTTC. Translated: CSVYSFPGQEVDNEQFF.

This chain connects TRBV18 to TRBJ2-1; D could derive from TRBD1 or TRBD2 (5 bases each). V lost 1 base and J lost 6, with 10 bases in between. CDR3 length: 14 residues. CDR1 is KGHSH and CDR2 is LQKENI in the germline V gene. The CDR3 region has the DNA TGTGCCAGCTCACCACTGGGGGTCCGCAATGAGCAGTTCTTC. Translating it yields CASSPLGVRNEQFF.